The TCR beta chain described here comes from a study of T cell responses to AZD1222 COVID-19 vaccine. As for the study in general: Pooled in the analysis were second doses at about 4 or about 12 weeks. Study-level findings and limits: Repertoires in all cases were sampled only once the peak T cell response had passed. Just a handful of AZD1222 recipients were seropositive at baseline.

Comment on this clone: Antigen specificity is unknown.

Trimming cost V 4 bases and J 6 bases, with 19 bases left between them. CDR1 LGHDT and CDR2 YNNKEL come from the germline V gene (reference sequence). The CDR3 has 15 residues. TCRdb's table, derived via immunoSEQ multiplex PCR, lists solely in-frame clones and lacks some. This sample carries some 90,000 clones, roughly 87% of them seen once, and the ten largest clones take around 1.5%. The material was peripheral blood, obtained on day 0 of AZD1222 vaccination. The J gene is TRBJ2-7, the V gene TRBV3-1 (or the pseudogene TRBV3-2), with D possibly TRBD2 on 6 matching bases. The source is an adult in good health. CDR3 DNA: TGTGCCAGCAGCCTGGACTCGACTAGAGGCCGCGAGCAGTACTTC. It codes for CASSLDSTRGREQYF.